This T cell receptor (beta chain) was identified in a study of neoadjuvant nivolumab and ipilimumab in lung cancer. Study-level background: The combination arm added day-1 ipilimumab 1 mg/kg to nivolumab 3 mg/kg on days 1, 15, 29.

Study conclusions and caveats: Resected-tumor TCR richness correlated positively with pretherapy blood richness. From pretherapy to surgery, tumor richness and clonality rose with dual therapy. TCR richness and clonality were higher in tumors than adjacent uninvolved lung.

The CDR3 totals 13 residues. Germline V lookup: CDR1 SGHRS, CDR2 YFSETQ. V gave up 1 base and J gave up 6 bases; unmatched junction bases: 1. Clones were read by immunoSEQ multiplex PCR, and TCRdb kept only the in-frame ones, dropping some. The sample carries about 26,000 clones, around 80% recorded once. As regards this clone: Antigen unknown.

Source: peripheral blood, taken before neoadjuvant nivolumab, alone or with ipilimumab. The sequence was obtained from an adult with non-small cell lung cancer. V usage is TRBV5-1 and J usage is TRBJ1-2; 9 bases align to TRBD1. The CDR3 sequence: CASSLTGGHGYTF. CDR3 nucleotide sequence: TGCGCCAGCAGCTTGACAGGGGGCCATGGCTACACCTTC.